The 16 T cell receptor beta chains listed next were all sequenced from one sample in a study of blood T cell repertoires in COVID-19. The data were produced by immunoSEQ multiplex PCR, yet TCRdb's version contains in-frame clones alone and is incomplete. This table has hundreds of thousands of clones, around 87% appearing once. Sequencing used peripheral blood. All receptors come from a woman aged 55-75 years with COVID-19, enrolled during active disease.

This clone was seen a single time. The rearrangement joins TRBV11-2 to TRBJ1-1; D is possibly TRBD1 (6 bases). The germline V gene has CDR1 SGHAT and CDR2 FQNNGV. CDR3 length: 14 residues. V lost 4 bases and J 1 base, leaving 10 bases between the germline ends. In DNA, the CDR3 is TGTGCCAGCAGCTCCGGGACACAGAACACTGAAGCTTTCTTT. It specifies CASSSGTQNTEAFF. Based on the CDR3 plus reference TRBV11-2 and TRBJ1-1, the full variable domain is EAGVAQSPRYKIIEKRQSVAFWCNPISGHATLYWYQQILGQGPKLLIQFQNNGVVDDSQLPKDRFSAERLKGVDSTLKIQPAKLEDSAVYLCASSSGTQNTEAFFGQGTRLTVV.

The CDR3: CASSELSGGPYEQYF. The CDR3 bases are TGCGCCAGCAGTGAGCTCAGCGGGGGCCCCTACGAGCAGTACTTC. The chain joins TRBV10-2 to TRBJ2-7, with TRBD2 matching 8 bases. CDR3 size: 15 residues. Trimming at V came to 2 bases and at J to 2 bases, leaving 5 bases not matched to a gene. Per germline, CDR1 WSHSY and CDR2 SAAADI.

The gene calls are TRBV9 and TRBJ2-3; D possibly corresponds to TRBD1 (5 bases). Germline CDR1 and CDR2: SGDLS and YYNGEE. CDR3 length: 15 residues. Deletions cut 6 bases from V and 2 bases from J, with 16 bases between. CDR3 in amino acids: CASTARQRFTDTQYF. In DNA, the CDR3 is TGTGCCAGCACCGCTCGACAGAGGTTCACAGATACGCAGTATTTT.

The chain has TRBV2 and TRBJ1-1, with TRBD1 matching over 7 bases. This CDR3 contains 11 residues. Per the germline V gene, CDR1 is SNHLY and CDR2 is FYNNEI. V trimming: 5 bases; J trimming: 12 bases; junction bases outside the gene matches: 6. CDR3 region: CASSLDRRTFF. The CDR3 DNA reads TGTGCCAGCAGTCTGGACAGGAGAACTTTCTTT. The full variable domain, rest sourced from reference TRBV2 and TRBJ1-1, is EPEVTQTPSHQVTQMGQEVILRCVPISNHLYFYWYRQILGQKVEFLVSFYNNEISEKSEIFDDQFSVERPDGSNFTLKIRSTKLEDSAMYFCASSLDRRTFFGQGTRLTVV.

This sequence joins TRBV11-1 and TRBJ2-7, with a weak D call TRBD1 (5 bases). The CDR3 covers 13 residues. Germline assignment: CDR1 SGHAT and CDR2 FQDESV (reference sequence). Trimming removed 2 bases at V and 2 bases at J, with 7 bases between. CDR3 in DNA: TGTGCCAGCAGCTTATCAGGGACCTACGAGCAGTACTTC. Amino acids: CASSLSGTYEQYF. Combining the CDR3 with reference TRBV11-1 and TRBJ2-7 gives the whole variable domain EAEVAQSPRYKITEKSQAVAFWCDPISGHATLYWYRQILGQGPELLVQFQDESVVDDSQLPKDRFSAERLKGVDSTLKIQPAELGDSAMYLCASSLSGTYEQYFGPGTRLTVT.

The chain couples TRBV5-1 to TRBJ2-7; 8 nucleotides line up with TRBD1. Germline V gene data show CDR1 as SGHRS and CDR2 as YFSETQ. The V and J ends lost 5 bases and 6 bases, in that order; junction bases with no gene match: 16. The CDR3 is 16 residues long. As DNA, the CDR3 is TGCGCCAGCAGGCCCGCAGGGGGCCACCTCGACTCCGAGCAGTACTTC. Its translation is CASRPAGGHLDSEQYF.

The chain has TRBV9 and TRBJ2-3, with TRBD2 matching 9 bases. This CDR3 comprises 18 residues. CDR1 and CDR2 (germline): SGDLS, YYNGEE. The V segment lost 0 bases and the J segment 0 bases; nucleotides outside the gene matches: 8. The CDR3 protein is CASSVVPASGDSTDTQYF. The CDR3 coding sequence is TGTGCCAGCAGCGTAGTCCCGGCTAGCGGGGATAGCACAGATACGCAGTATTTT.

The chain is built from TRBV7-8 and TRBJ2-7; possible D gene TRBD2, 5 bases. The CDR3 has 14 residues. The germline V gene encodes CDR1 SGHVS and CDR2 FQNEAQ. The V gene lost 2 bases and the J gene lost 6 bases, with 14 bases spanning the gap. CDR3: CASSLRWRSGEQYF. In DNA form, the CDR3 reads TGTGCCAGCAGCTTACGCTGGAGGAGCGGCGAGCAGTACTTC.

V and J are TRBV10-3 and TRBJ1-2, with 7 bases identical to TRBD1. The CDR3 length is 13 residues. Germline V gene sequence: CDR1 ENHRY, CDR2 SYGVKD. J gave up 3 bases and V 4 bases, and 2 bases lay outside the gene matches. In DNA form, the CDR3 reads TGTGCCATCAGTGTAGGGGGCGACTATGGCTACACCTTC. This codes for CAISVGGDYGYTF.

The chain links TRBV6-4 to TRBJ2-3; possibly TRBD1 for D (6 bases). With 3 bases removed from V and 1 base from J, the gap between germline ends came to 14 bases. Germline V lookup: CDR1 MRHNA, CDR2 SNTAGT. This CDR3 has 16 residues. The CDR3 here is CASSETGSEGTDTQYF. For the CDR3, the DNA is TGTGCCAGCAGTGAAACAGGGAGTGAGGGCACAGATACGCAGTATTTT.

The table lists this clone with a count of one. The rearrangement links TRBV5-1 to TRBJ1-2; D unclear. This CDR3 is built from 14 residues. Germline CDR1 reads SGHRS; CDR2 reads YFSETQ. V was clipped by 3 bases and J by 3 bases, with 12 bases between them. CDR3 loop: CASSWAGGDYGYTF. CDR3 DNA: TGCGCCAGCAGCTGGGCAGGAGGAGACTATGGCTACACCTTC. Complete variable domain (other parts from reference TRBV5-1 and TRBJ1-2): KAGVTQTPRYLIKTRGQQVTLSCSPISGHRSVSWYQQTPGQGLQFLFEYFSETQRNKGNFPGRFSGRQFSNSRSEMNVSTLELGDSALYLCASSWAGGDYGYTFGSGTRLTVV.

J is TRBJ2-3 and V is TRBV6-5, with D hard to call. CDR1 and CDR2 (germline): MNHEY, SVGAGI. The ends were cut back, 0 bases at V and 1 base at J, with 8 bases in the middle. The CDR3 covers 15 residues. CDR3 residues: CASSYSTQGTDTQYF. The CDR3 nucleotides are TGTGCCAGCAGTTACTCGACCCAGGGCACAGATACGCAGTATTTT.

This clone was recorded once. The chain employs TRBV28 and TRBJ2-1; TRBD1 matches 8 bases. V was pared by 5 bases and J by 15 bases, with 9 bases of the junction left unmatched. The CDR3 runs 12 residues. Germline V gene sequence: CDR1 MDHEN, CDR2 SYDVKM. The CDR3 coding sequence is TGTGCCAGCAGTCTGCTGGGACAGGCGTCGTTCTTC. Protein: CASSLLGQASFF. Looking up the rest from reference TRBV28 and TRBJ2-1 gives the full variable domain: DVKVTQSSRYLVKRTGEKVFLECVQDMDHENMFWYRQDPGLGLRLIYFSYDVKMKEKGDIPEGYSVSREKKERFSLILESASTNQTSMYLCASSLLGQASFFGPGTRLTVL.

The genes are TRBV5-1 and TRBJ2-1; TRBD2 matches 8 bases. J was trimmed by 2 bases and V by 4 bases; bases with no gene match: 8. Germline V gene lookup returns CDR1 SGHRS and CDR2 YFSETQ. This CDR3 spans 16 amino acids. CDR3 nucleotide sequence: TGCGCCAGCAGCACGGGGACTAGAAGCCCCTACAATGAGCAGTTCTTC. Protein product: CASSTGTRSPYNEQFF.

The chain links TRBV7-2 to TRBJ2-7; tentatively, D is TRBD2 (6 bases). With 8 bases removed from V and 4 bases from J, the gap between germline ends came to 18 bases. The CDR3 loop spans 14 amino acids. Looked up from germline, CDR1 is SGHTA and CDR2 is FQGNSA. CDR3: CASGKSREAYEQYF. CDR3 DNA sequence: TGTGCCAGCGGGAAAAGCAGGGAGGCATACGAGCAGTACTTC.

V and J are TRBV5-1 and TRBJ2-3, with D unclear. The germline CDR1 and CDR2 sequences are SGHRS and YFSETQ. This CDR3 is 12 amino acids long. With 7 bases removed from V and 8 bases from J, the gap between germline ends came to 14 bases. This CDR3 reads CASSTGNPTQYF. The CDR3 bases are TGCGCCAGCTCCACGGGTAACCCTACGCAGTATTTT.